This T cell receptor beta chain was identified during a study of blood T cell repertoires in COVID-19. CDR1 is LNHNV, CDR2 YYDKDF, per germline (reference sequence). This CDR3 has 16 amino acids. V gave up 1 base and J gave up 4 bases; unmatched junction bases: 3. About this clone itself: The same CDR3 is also encoded by other DNA sequences in this sample.

Authors' analysis steps: Estimation of nucleated cell counts relied on the amplification of reference gene primers. Sequencing was performed with immunoSEQ multiplex PCR; in TCRdb, only in-frame clones are kept and a portion is missing. That table supplies the V and J calls and clone size; D and trimming were determined from the DNA. The table has 210,000 or so clones, 75% to 85% seen once. The origin of this receptor is a man aged 50 to 60 with COVID-19, enrolled during active disease. The chain couples TRBV15 to TRBJ2-6, with 8 bases lining up with TRBD1. Sequenced input: peripheral blood. CDR3 loop: CATSRGQGTGANVLTF. For the CDR3, the DNA is TGTGCCACCAGCAGAGGACAGGGGACCGGGGCCAACGTCCTGACTTTC.